This T cell receptor (beta chain) derives from a study of T cell responses to AZD1222 COVID-19 vaccine. Study overall: Second-dose timings of about 4 or about 12 weeks were pooled.

Study conclusions and caveats: Two doses of AZD1222 preceded a rise in Spike-specific TCR breadth and depth.

The germline V and J ends were trimmed by 1 base and 6 bases, with 9 bases remaining between them. CDR1 is LNHDA, CDR2 SQIVND, per germline (reference sequence). The CDR3 extends over 14 amino acids. TCRdb keeps only in-frame clones here, not all; method: immunoSEQ multiplex PCR. The table has 90,000 to 150,000 clones, 88% seen once. To note about this clone: Antigen: not known.

The chain is built from TRBV19 and TRBJ1-4; TRBD1 is a possible D gene (5 bases). This sample comprised peripheral blood, obtained on day 0 of AZD1222 vaccination. The receptor was isolated from an adult in good health. This chain's CDR3 is CASSIVDRDEKLFF. The CDR3 DNA sequence: TGTGCCAGTAGTATAGTTGACAGAGATGAAAAACTGTTTTTT.